The 10 T cell receptor beta chains reported below all come from one sample, sequenced in a study of blood T cells in healthy people across ages. For the second PCR, which ran for about 6 to 11 cycles, a sample-barcoded 5' primer and a J-beta primer mix were used. Using its own MiXCR run on the 5' RACE reads, TCRdb lists one record per CDR3 protein. The sample includes around 1,500,000 distinct CDR3 sequences, roughly 28% of them seen just once. Sequenced material: blood. Receptors were obtained from a woman in her twenties or thirties in good health.

CDR3 in DNA: TGTGCCAGCAGGGCGGGGACTAGCGGGAAGGAGTTCTTC. Its translation: CASRAGTSGKEFF. This rearrangement joins TRBV2 to TRBJ2-1; 13 nucleotides align to TRBD2. With 6 bases clipped from V and 14 bases from J, the junction kept 7 bases outside the gene matches. Germline CDR1 and CDR2: SNHLY and FYNNEI. The CDR3 length is 13 residues.

This clonotype was detected a few times. The chain employs TRBV21-1 and TRBJ2-7; the listed D gene, TRBD1, was not tested against the DNA. TRBV21-1 is recorded as a pseudogene. This CDR3 contains 17 residues. CDR3 in amino acids: CASSKAGGGPSSYEQYF. CDR3 nucleotide sequence: TGTGCCAGCAGCAAAGCGGGGGGCGGCCCCTCTTCCTACGAGCAGTACTTC.

The chain recombines TRBV28 with TRBJ2-7, with D uncertain. V gave up 3 bases and J gave up 0 bases, with 15 bases separating them. The CDR3 has 16 amino acids. Germline loops: CDR1 MDHEN, CDR2 SYDVKM. As DNA, the CDR3 is TGTGCCAGCAGTTTGCAACTTGATTTTCTCTCCTACGAGCAGTACTTC. It translates to CASSLQLDFLSYEQYF.

The chain has TRBV6-5 and TRBJ2-7; TRBD2 agrees at 13 bases. The CDR3 has 16 amino acids. After removal of 0 bases from V and 6 bases from J, the junction contained 5 bases not matched to a gene. Germline assignment: CDR1 MNHEY and CDR2 SVGAGI. Written as DNA, the CDR3 is TGTGCCAGCAGTTACTCGGCGGGACTAGCGGGACTCGAGCAGTACTTC. This encodes CASSYSAGLAGLEQYF.

The sample holds a few counts of this clonotype. V usage is TRBV6-2 or TRBV6-3 and J usage is TRBJ2-4; 8 nucleotides line up with TRBD1. This CDR3 comprises 14 residues. CDR1 MNHEY and CDR2 SVGEGT come from the germline V gene. V lost 2 bases to trimming and J lost 5 bases; unmatched junction nucleotides: 2. The CDR3 nucleotides read TGTGCCAGCAGTTACGCGGGACAGGAAAACATTCAGTACTTC. Translating it yields CASSYAGQENIQYF.

The chain carries TRBV5-1 and TRBJ2-2; D call uncertain. V lost 4 bases, J lost 3 bases, and 10 bases lay in between. There are 14 residues in the CDR3. Germline V CDR1 and CDR2: SGHRS, YFSETQ. The CDR3, as DNA: TGCGCCAGCAGCCCCCGGGCCGACACCGGGGAGCTGTTTTTT. Its protein is CASSPRADTGELFF.

This clonotype was seen many times. The CDR3 reads CASSSGQGRNYGYTF. As DNA, the CDR3 is TGTGCCAGCAGCTCGGGACAGGGGAGAAACTATGGCTACACCTTC. The genes are TRBV7-2 and TRBJ1-2; 10 bases line up with TRBD1. The germline CDR1 and CDR2 sequences are SGHTA and FQGNSA. The CDR3 sequence is 15 residues long. V was pared by 4 bases and J by 2 bases, with 4 bases of the junction left unmatched.

The chain combines TRBV12-3 or TRBV12-4 with TRBJ1-5; D is perhaps TRBD1 (5 bases). Trimming took 6 bases from V and 9 from J, leaving 21 bases between them. The CDR3 consists of 15 residues. CDR3 sequence reads: CASSLAGQGLRPQHF. Written as DNA, the CDR3 is TGTGCCAGCAGCCTCGCTGGGCAGGGACTAAGGCCCCAGCATTTT.

V and J are TRBV2 and TRBJ2-3; D is unclear. Germline CDR1 is SNHLY and CDR2 is FYNNEI. The CDR3 loop spans 12 amino acids. V was trimmed by 6 bases and J by 6 bases, leaving 10 bases between them. CDR3 sequence reads: CASSIGWDTQYF. In DNA form, the CDR3 reads TGTGCCAGCAGCATTGGGTGGGATACGCAGTATTTT.

As for this clonotype: This clone may be a read error of a much larger clone one base away. The rearrangement uses TRBV5-1 and TRBJ2-1; D gene ambiguous. Germline-derived CDR1 and CDR2 are SGHRS and YFSETQ. This CDR3 region has 12 residues. CDR3 in amino acids: CASSNSYDEQFF. DNA for the CDR3: TGCGCCAGCAGCAATTCCTACGATGAGCAGTTCTTC.